This T cell receptor beta chain came from a study of metastatic and nonmetastatic thyroid tumors. As for the study in general: Where malignant and benign thyroid patients were concerned, repertoires were compared across blood and tumor or nodule tissue. Notes on the study in general: Benign nodules reportedly had significantly lower TCR beta diversity than malignant thyroid tumors in blood and tumor.

Per the germline V gene, CDR1 is MNHNS and CDR2 is SASEGT. CDR3 length: 15 residues. Trimming removed 4 bases from V and 6 bases from J, with 15 bases in between. Patients were all untreated before their thyroid surgery. The table lists this clone with many counts. Its cognate antigen is unknown. Original analysis: Differences in CDR3 between clinicopathological groups were drawn on to build a classifier intended to discriminate distant-metastatic papillary thyroid cancer patients. TCRdb re-called the PCR reads through MiXCR. It is TCRdb's table, rather than the study itself, that gives the V and J calls and clone size. The sample carries tens of thousands of clones, 20% recorded once.

This sequence originates from a female donor with papillary thyroid cancer or a benign thyroid nodule (not recorded which). Some clones in this sample may be carry-over from other donors' samples. The specimen was adjacent normal tissue. This rearrangement joins TRBV6-1 to TRBJ1-4; no reliable D call. The CDR3 bases are TGTGCCAGCAGTGCGTATACAGACTCTTATGAAAAACTGTTTTTT. This sequence encodes CASSAYTDSYEKLFF.